A selection of T cell receptor beta chains follows, all from one sample in a study of blood T cells in healthy people across ages. Each CDR3 protein gets one entry after TCRdb re-called the 5' RACE reads with MiXCR. The data contain around 1,900,000 distinct CDR3 sequences, more than 35% of them singletons. The sample comprised blood. These receptors were collected from a human donor in good health. CDR3s include the opening cysteine and the closing phenylalanine or tryptophan. Fields, in order: D gene, CDR3 length, clone size, J gene, V gene, CDR3 protein, CDR3 DNA. A D gene is named only where the DNA matches it firmly. Size tells how often a clone was seen (once, few, many) or the class of an expanded clone, and some rows leave it out.

D: TRBD1
length: 19
size: .
J: TRBJ1-2
V: TRBV20-1
CDR3: CSAKGRGYTGELLNYGYTF
DNA: TGCAGTGCTAAAGGTCGGGGATACACAGGGGAGTTGTTAAACTATGGCTACACCTTC

D: TRBD2
length: 15
size: .
J: TRBJ2-1
V: TRBV27
CDR3: CASSFSGGDHNEQFF
DNA: TGTGCCAGCAGTTTTAGCGGGGGGGACCACAATGAGCAGTTCTTC

D: .
length: 16
size: .
J: TRBJ1-4
V: TRBV5-8
CDR3: CASSLDREATNEKLFF
DNA: TGTGCCAGCAGCTTGGATAGGGAGGCAACTAATGAAAAACTGTTTTTT

D: .
length: 14
size: .
J: TRBJ1-4
V: TRBV5-5
CDR3: CASSLGGAPEKLFF
DNA: TGTGCCAGCAGCTTGGGGGGGGCGCCTGAAAAACTGTTTTTT

D: .
length: 12
size: once
J: TRBJ2-5
V: TRBV6-2/TRBV6-3
CDR3: CASTSQDYVQYF
DNA: TGTGCCAGCACCTCACAGGATTACGTGCAGTACTTC

D: TRBD1
length: 14
size: .
J: TRBJ2-3
V: TRBV28
CDR3: CAITQGAASDTQYF
DNA: TGTGCCATAACCCAGGGGGCGGCATCAGATACGCAGTATTTT

D: .
length: 13
size: .
J: TRBJ1-2
V: TRBV29-1
CDR3: CSVVAGSFDGYTF
DNA: TGCAGCGTTGTCGCCGGGTCCTTCGATGGCTACACCTTC

D: TRBD2
length: 16
size: few
J: TRBJ2-7
V: TRBV18
CDR3: CASSPATSGGTYEQYF
DNA: TGTGCCAGCTCACCAGCGACTAGCGGGGGCACCTACGAGCAGTACTTC

D: .
length: 16
size: .
J: TRBJ1-1
V: TRBV11-2
CDR3: CASSLVLNRANTEAFF
DNA: TGTGCCAGCAGCTTAGTTCTAAATCGGGCGAACACTGAAGCTTTCTTT

D: .
length: 17
size: .
J: TRBJ1-3
V: TRBV20-1
CDR3: CSARVQYLRLSGSTIYF
DNA: TGCAGTGCTAGAGTCCAATACCTCCGACTGTCTGGAAGCACCATATATTTT

D: TRBD2
length: 17
size: .
J: TRBJ2-5
V: TRBV6-1
CDR3: CASSLPPSGGDQETQYF
DNA: TGTGCCAGCAGCCTCCCCCCTAGCGGGGGGGACCAAGAGACCCAGTACTTC

D: .
length: 15
size: .
J: TRBJ2-5
V: TRBV2
CDR3: CASSPGQFDQETQYF
DNA: TGTGCCAGCAGCCCAGGACAGTTCGACCAAGAGACCCAGTACTTC

D: TRBD1
length: 14
size: .
J: TRBJ2-3
V: TRBV29-1
CDR3: CSVDGQGATDTQYF
DNA: TGCAGCGTTGATGGACAGGGGGCCACAGATACGCAGTATTTT

D: TRBD2
length: 15
size: .
J: TRBJ2-1
V: TRBV20-1
CDR3: CSARAGTSGGNEQFF
DNA: TGCAGTGCTAGAGCCGGGACTAGCGGGGGGAATGAGCAGTTCTTC

D: TRBD1
length: 13
size: .
J: TRBJ2-1
V: TRBV20-1
CDR3: CSASGTGGYEQFF
DNA: TGCAGTGCTTCCGGGACAGGGGGCTATGAGCAGTTCTTC

D: .
length: 15
size: .
J: TRBJ2-1
V: TRBV2
CDR3: CASARDTSSYNEQFF
DNA: TGTGCCAGCGCGAGGGACACCAGCTCCTACAATGAGCAGTTCTTC

D: TRBD1
length: 18
size: .
J: TRBJ2-1
V: TRBV29-1
CDR3: CSARGGTGAASPYNEQFF
DNA: TGCAGCGCGAGGGGGGGGACAGGGGCCGCCAGTCCCTACAACGAGCAGTTCTTC

D: TRBD1
length: 16
size: .
J: TRBJ2-2
V: TRBV28
CDR3: CASSNRGQGYTGELFF
DNA: TGTGCCAGCTCGAACCGTGGACAGGGATACACCGGGGAGCTGTTTTTT

D: TRBD1
length: 18
size: .
J: TRBJ2-7
V: TRBV11-2
CDR3: CASSSLTGGQGLNYEQYF
DNA: TGTGCCAGCAGCTCCTTAACCGGGGGACAGGGGTTAAACTACGAGCAGTACTTC

D: .
length: 16
size: .
J: TRBJ2-3
V: TRBV5-1
CDR3: CASSLQANGGTDTQYF
DNA: TGCGCCAGCAGCTTGCAGGCCAATGGGGGCACAGATACGCAGTATTTT

D: .
length: 13
size: .
J: TRBJ2-5
V: TRBV7-2
CDR3: CASSFERQGTQYF
DNA: TGTGCCAGCAGCTTTGAGCGTCAAGGGACCCAGTACTTC

D: .
length: 15
size: few
J: TRBJ2-5
V: TRBV5-1
CDR3: CASSLAPGGRETQYF
DNA: TGCGCCAGCAGCTTGGCCCCGGGGGGCCGCGAGACCCAGTACTTC

D: .
length: 16
size: .
J: TRBJ1-1
V: TRBV6-5
CDR3: CASRRGTLRIDTEAFF
DNA: TGTGCCAGCAGACGCGGGACTTTAAGAATAGACACTGAAGCTTTCTTT

D: .
length: 14
size: few
J: TRBJ2-3
V: TRBV10-3
CDR3: CAIRPAGGTDTQYF
DNA: TGTGCCATCCGCCCGGCAGGGGGCACAGATACGCAGTATTTT

D: .
length: 14
size: few
J: TRBJ1-6
V: TRBV7-2
CDR3: CASSLQGDSSPLHF
DNA: TGTGCCAGCAGCTTGCAGGGAGACAGTTCACCCCTCCACTTT

D: TRBD1
length: 15
size: .
J: TRBJ1-2
V: TRBV13
CDR3: CASSSFAPGGHGYTF
DNA: TGTGCCAGCAGCTCGTTCGCTCCAGGGGGCCATGGCTACACCTTC

D: .
length: 16
size: .
J: TRBJ2-2
V: TRBV4-2
CDR3: CASSQDHSSNTGELFF
DNA: TGTGCCAGCAGCCAAGATCACAGTTCGAACACCGGGGAGCTGTTTTTT